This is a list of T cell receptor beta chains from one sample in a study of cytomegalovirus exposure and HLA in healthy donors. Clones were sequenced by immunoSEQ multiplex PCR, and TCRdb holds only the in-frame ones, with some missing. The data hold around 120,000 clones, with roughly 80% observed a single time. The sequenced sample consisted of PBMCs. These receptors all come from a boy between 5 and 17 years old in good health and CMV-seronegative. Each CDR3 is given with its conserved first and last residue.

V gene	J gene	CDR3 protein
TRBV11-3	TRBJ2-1	CASSPTTGTSGNSYNEQFF
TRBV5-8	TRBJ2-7	CASSLGRTSYEQYF
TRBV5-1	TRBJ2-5	CASSLRQGGETQYF
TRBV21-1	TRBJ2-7	CASRLPSGPPRDEQYF
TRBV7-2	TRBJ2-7	CAIGFLAYEQYF
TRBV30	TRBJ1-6	CAWSARDSLYSPLHF
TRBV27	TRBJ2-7	CASRSGQGGDEQYF
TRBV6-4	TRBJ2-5	CASSEEGGWTQYF
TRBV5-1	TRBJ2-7	CASSFTPTGIPENEQYF
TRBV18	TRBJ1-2	CASSPKMMGQETSNYGYTF
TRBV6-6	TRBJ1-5	CASTGQGIRNQPQHF
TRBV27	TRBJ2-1	CASSPGLAPSHEQFF